These 32 T cell receptor beta chains were sequenced from one sample in a study of cytomegalovirus exposure and HLA in healthy donors. PCR amplification relied on 60 Vbeta primers (plus 13 Jbeta primers). The table came from immunoSEQ multiplex PCR; TCRdb's copy has only in-frame clones and leaves some out. The table includes about 150,000 clones, 64% detected once. Sequenced: PBMCs. These receptors all stem from a woman in her twenties or thirties in good health and CMV-seropositive.

This clone showed up just a few times. The genes are TRBV5-6 and TRBJ1-1; D perhaps matches TRBD1 (5 bases). The CDR3 totals 14 residues. Germline V gene lookup returns CDR1 SGHDT and CDR2 YYEEEE. Trimming removed 4 bases from V and 1 base from J, with 11 bases in between. CDR3 DNA sequence: TGTGCCAGCAGCCCGGGACTGACGAACACTGAAGCTTTCTTT. Encoded protein: CASSPGLTNTEAFF.

The chain links TRBV10-3 to TRBJ2-3; 16 bases align to TRBD2. The CDR3 contains 18 residues. V lost 3 bases and J lost 1; bases outside the gene matches: 4. Germline loops: CDR1 ENHRY, CDR2 SYGVKD. In DNA, the CDR3 is TGTGCCATCAGTGAAACCGGGACTAGCGGGAGGGGCACAGATACGCAGTATTTT. Its translation is CAISETGTSGRGTDTQYF.

This clone was found once. The J gene is TRBJ1-2, the V gene TRBV28, with D perhaps matching TRBD1 (5 bases). Trimming left V 6 bases short and J 0 bases short, with 14 bases between. Per the germline V gene, CDR1 is MDHEN and CDR2 is SYDVKM. The CDR3 covers 15 residues. The CDR3 DNA sequence: TGTGCCAGCAGGAGGTTCGGGGGGGCTAACTATGGCTACACCTTC. Its protein is CASRRFGGANYGYTF.

The V gene is TRBV10-3, the J gene TRBJ2-5, with TRBD1 matching over 8 bases. The DNA end is more similar to TRBJ2-7, so the J call may be wrong. The germline V gene encodes CDR1 ENHRY and CDR2 SYGVKD. The CDR3 has 14 amino acids. The DNA for the CDR3 is TGTGCCATCAGATTCGGACAGGGCGGGAACGAGCAGTACTTC. This sequence encodes CAIRFGQGGNEQYF.

The chain has TRBV4-2 and TRBJ2-3; 11 bases align to TRBD2. The CDR3 sequence is 16 residues long. The trim removed 3 bases at V and 2 bases at J, leaving 4 bases unmatched. The germline CDR1 and CDR2 sequences are LGHNA and YNFKEQ. The CDR3, as DNA: TGTGCCAGCAGCCACCTAGCGGGGGGCGACACAGATACGCAGTATTTT. It specifies CASSHLAGGDTDTQYF.

The rearrangement links TRBV11-3 to TRBJ2-3; 7 bases are shared with TRBD2. After removal of 1 base from V and 2 bases from J, the junction contained 3 bases not matched to a gene. Germline V gene sequence: CDR1 SGHNT, CDR2 YENEEA. CDR3 length equals 15 residues. The CDR3 spells CASSLGRDYTDTQYF. CDR3 DNA: TGTGCCAGCAGCTTAGGTAGGGACTACACAGATACGCAGTATTTT. Drawing the rest from reference TRBV11-3 and TRBJ2-3, the complete variable domain is EAGVVQSPRYKIIEKKQPVAFWCNPISGHNTLYWYLQNLGQGPELLIRYENEEAVDDSQLPKDRFSAERLKGVDSTLKIQPAELGDSAVYLCASSLGRDYTDTQYFGPGTRLTVL.

The V and J genes are TRBV7-8 and TRBJ1-4; D gene uncertain. Germline loops: CDR1 SGHVS, CDR2 FQNEAQ. Trimming removed 1 base at V and 8 bases at J, with 8 bases between. CDR3 length: 13 residues. Here the CDR3 reads CASSLVGKEKLFF. The CDR3 DNA follows: TGTGCCAGCAGCTTAGTCGGGAAGGAAAAACTGTTTTTT.

V usage is TRBV4-1 and J usage is TRBJ2-5, with D perhaps TRBD1 (6 bases). This CDR3 has 15 residues. Germline V gene lookup returns CDR1 MGHRA and CDR2 YSYEKL. V lost 0 bases to trimming and J lost 4 bases, with 12 bases between them. The CDR3 DNA reads TGCGCCAGCAGCCAAGATCGTAACAGGGTAGAGACCCAGTACTTC. It encodes CASSQDRNRVETQYF.

This clone was seen only a few times. This chain joins TRBV5-4 and TRBJ1-4; no clear D gene. V lost 0 bases and J lost 5, with 5 bases in between. Germline CDR1 and CDR2: SGHNT and YYREEE (reference sequence). There are 13 residues in the CDR3. In DNA, the CDR3 is TGTGCCAGCAGCTTGGCGGTCAATGAAAAACTGTTTTTT. This encodes CASSLAVNEKLFF.

The V and J genes are TRBV7-9 and TRBJ2-7; D not certain. V gave up 5 bases and J gave up 9 bases, with 26 bases separating them. Germline V lookup: CDR1 SEHNR, CDR2 FQNEAQ (reference sequence). This CDR3 is 16 amino acids long. CDR3 region: CASSPMSSNPWALQYF. CDR3 DNA sequence: TGTGCCAGCAGCCCCATGTCGTCAAACCCTTGGGCCTTGCAGTACTTC.

This clone has more than one count but fewer than ten. The chain is built from TRBV4-2 and TRBJ2-5; D unclear. The end of the DNA fits TRBJ2-7 better, so the J call may be wrong. CDR1 is LGHNA and CDR2 is YNFKEQ in the germline V gene. The CDR3 totals 14 residues. CDR3 in DNA: TGTGCCAGCAGCCAAGTTGCCGCGTGGGGCGAGCAGTACTTC. It yields the protein CASSQVAAWGEQYF.

The chain couples TRBV10-3 to TRBJ1-1; D is uncertain. The CDR3 contains 13 residues. From germline, CDR1 is ENHRY and CDR2 SYGVKD. Trimming stripped 2 bases from V and 1 base from J, with 5 bases between. CDR3 sequence: CAISETGNTEAFF. The CDR3 DNA reads as TGTGCCATCAGTGAGACTGGGAACACTGAAGCTTTCTTT.

The chain carries TRBV7-9 and TRBJ1-2; no reliable D call. The germline V gene has CDR1 SEHNR and CDR2 FQNEAQ (reference sequence). There are 12 residues in the CDR3. Trimming removed 8 bases from V and 4 bases from J, with 11 bases in between. This CDR3 is CASSRDSYGYTF. Here the CDR3 DNA reads TGTGCCAGCTCACGGGATTCCTATGGCTACACCTTC.

The genes are TRBV27 and TRBJ1-5; weak D call: TRBD1 (5 bases). The CDR3 has 13 residues. CDR1 is MNHEY, CDR2 SMNVEV, per germline (reference sequence). V was clipped by 3 bases and J by 7 bases, with 10 bases between them. This CDR3 reads CASSFLGAQPQHF. CDR3 sequence (DNA): TGTGCCAGCAGTTTTTTAGGGGCCCAGCCCCAGCATTTT.

The chain recombines TRBV5-8 with TRBJ2-3, with 10 bases fitting TRBD2. V trimming: 0 bases; J trimming: 5 bases; junction bases outside the gene matches: 9. The CDR3 runs 17 residues. The germline V gene has CDR1 SGHTS and CDR2 YDEGEE. CDR3 in DNA: TGTGCCAGCAGCTTGGCCGGGCTAGCGGGGGCCGGAGATACGCAGTATTTT. Its translation is CASSLAGLAGAGDTQYF.

The J gene is TRBJ2-3, the V gene TRBV19; the match to TRBD2 covers 7 bases. The CDR3 is 15 amino acids. The germline CDR1 and CDR2 sequences are LNHDA and SQIVND (reference sequence). V lost 8 bases, J lost 3 bases, and 11 bases stayed unmatched. Here the CDR3 reads CASGTSARTTDTQYF. The CDR3 DNA sequence: TGTGCCAGTGGTACTAGCGCCAGAACTACAGATACGCAGTATTTT.

This chain links TRBV6-5 with TRBJ2-3, with 9 bases fitting TRBD1. The CDR3 totals 14 residues. Germline CDR1 is MNHEY and CDR2 is SVGAGI. The trim removed 10 bases at V and 3 bases at J, leaving 8 bases unmatched. The CDR3 DNA reads as TGTGCCACCGGGCCGGGACAGGGAACAGATACGCAGTATTTT. The encoded protein is CATGPGQGTDTQYF.

The CDR3 coding sequence is TGTGCCAGCAGCGCGAGGGTCTTGACCGGCTCTGGGGCCAACGTCCTGACTTTC. This encodes CASSARVLTGSGANVLTF. The genes are TRBV9 and TRBJ2-6; tentative D call: TRBD2 (5 bases). In germline, CDR1 is SGDLS, CDR2 YYNGEE. Trimming removed 3 bases at V and 0 bases at J, with 16 bases between. CDR3 length: 18 residues.

This clone occurred a few times. V usage is TRBV6-1 and J usage is TRBJ1-2; D is undetermined. CDR1 is MNHNS and CDR2 is SASEGT in the germline V gene. Deletions cut 1 base from V and 4 bases from J, with 10 bases between. The CDR3 spans 14 residues. The chain's CDR3 is CASSEVSPVYGYTF. The CDR3 DNA follows: TGTGCCAGCAGTGAAGTGTCCCCTGTCTATGGCTACACCTTC.

This clone came up a few times. This chain links TRBV6-1 with TRBJ1-5; D ambiguous. V lost 4 bases, J lost 4 bases, and 8 bases lay in between. Germline CDR1 reads MNHNS; CDR2 reads SASEGT. The CDR3 runs 13 residues. The CDR3 sequence: CASSVHMNQPQHF. CDR3 sequence (DNA): TGTGCCAGCAGTGTACACATGAATCAGCCCCAGCATTTT.

The rearrangement uses TRBV5-1 and TRBJ2-7; D not certain. Trimming took 0 bases from V and 2 from J, leaving 9 bases between them. The germline V gene encodes CDR1 SGHRS and CDR2 YFSETQ. This CDR3 has 14 residues. For the CDR3, the DNA is TGCGCCAGCAGCTTGGGCGCGGTTCCCTACGAGCAGTACTTC. It yields the protein CASSLGAVPYEQYF.

This chain uses TRBV28 with TRBJ2-5; TRBD2 agrees at 8 bases. The CDR3 is made up of 15 amino acids. Germline V gives CDR1 MDHEN, CDR2 SYDVKM. Trimming at V came to 10 bases and at J to 3 bases, leaving 13 bases not matched to a gene. The CDR3 DNA sequence: TGTGCCACCGGGGGGGGGACGTGGGGAGAAGAGACCCAGTACTTC. Protein: CATGGGTWGEETQYF.

The V gene is TRBV4-1, the J gene TRBJ2-7; D might be TRBD2 (7 bases). Trimming pared 1 base from V and 1 base from J, leaving 11 bases between. The CDR3 runs 15 residues. Germline-derived CDR1 and CDR2 are MGHRA and YSYEKL. CDR3 sequence: CASSQGRGRSYEQYF. The CDR3 region has the DNA TGCGCCAGCAGCCAAGGGCGGGGGCGGTCCTACGAGCAGTACTTC.

The chain recombines TRBV4-2 with TRBJ1-2; D is ambiguous. CDR3 length equals 18 residues. The germline V gene encodes CDR1 LGHNA and CDR2 YNFKEQ. Trimming removed 0 bases at V and 1 base at J, with 18 bases between. As DNA, the CDR3 is TGTGCCAGCAGCCAAGAAACCTCCGGGAGACGGGGTAACTATGGCTACACCTTC. It is translated as CASSQETSGRRGNYGYTF.

J is TRBJ1-4 and V is TRBV27, with 7 positions matching TRBD1. Trimming took 5 bases from V and 4 from J; bases not matched to a gene: 4. The germline V gene encodes CDR1 MNHEY and CDR2 SMNVEV (reference sequence). This CDR3 comprises 14 residues. The CDR3 sequence: CASSPGQINEKLFF. The CDR3 nucleotides are TGTGCCAGCAGTCCGGGACAGATTAATGAAAAACTGTTTTTT.

V and J are TRBV4-1 and TRBJ2-3; 8 positions agree with TRBD1. This CDR3 comprises 16 residues. Germline CDR1 MGHRA, CDR2 YSYEKL. V lost 0 bases and J lost 5; bases outside the gene matches: 7. The CDR3, as DNA: TGCGCCAGCAGCCAAGATATCGCAGGGGGCATAGATACGCAGTATTTT. Its protein product is CASSQDIAGGIDTQYF.

The chain couples TRBV29-1 to TRBJ1-1, with TRBD1 matching over 11 bases. The CDR3 loop spans 12 amino acids. CDR1 SQVTM and CDR2 ANQGSEA come from the germline V gene. V dropped 6 bases and J dropped 4; count of bases not matched to a gene: 1. The CDR3 sequence: CSVGQGGTEAFF. The CDR3 DNA reads as TGCAGCGTGGGACAGGGGGGCACTGAAGCTTTCTTT.

This chain uses TRBV19 with TRBJ1-3; D not resolved. Germline values: CDR1 LNHDA, CDR2 SQIVND (reference sequence). V lost 6 bases and J 0 bases, leaving 9 bases between the germline ends. The CDR3 is 14 residues long. Here the CDR3 DNA reads TGTGCCAGTAGGACACAGAGCTCTGGAAACACCATATATTTT. Amino acids: CASRTQSSGNTIYF.

The rearrangement uses TRBV19 and TRBJ1-5, with a weak D call TRBD1 (6 bases). The CDR3 runs 13 residues. Looked up from germline, CDR1 is LNHDA and CDR2 is SQIVND (reference sequence). Trimming cost V 8 bases and J 10 bases, with 18 bases left between them. The CDR3 region is CASHPQGSEPQHF. CDR3 nucleotides: TGTGCCAGTCACCCACAGGGAAGTGAACCCCAGCATTTT.

This clone was detected only a few times. The rearrangement joins TRBV9 to TRBJ2-5; the D gene is possibly TRBD2 (6 bases). Trimming left V 3 bases short and J 1 base short, with 7 bases between. Germline V gene sequence: CDR1 SGDLS, CDR2 YYNGEE. The CDR3 is 13 residues long. CDR3: CASSAGLQETQYF. The CDR3 DNA reads as TGTGCCAGCAGCGCGGGACTCCAAGAGACCCAGTACTTC.

This chain links TRBV27 with TRBJ2-3, with 9 bases lining up with TRBD2. Germline values: CDR1 MNHEY, CDR2 SMNVEV (reference sequence). The CDR3 runs 16 residues. V shed 1 base and J 3 bases; nucleotides not matched to a gene: 5. The CDR3 sequence: CASSLYLAGMTDTQYF. DNA of the CDR3: TGTGCCAGCAGTTTATACCTAGCGGGGATGACAGATACGCAGTATTTT.

V is TRBV7-8 and J is TRBJ2-2; TRBD2 matches at 8 bases. The CDR3 runs to 15 residues. Germline V lookup: CDR1 SGHVS, CDR2 FQNEAQ. V lost 4 bases, J lost 2 bases, and 3 bases stayed unmatched. The CDR3 protein is CASSSGLVNTGELFF. In DNA form, the CDR3 reads TGTGCCAGCAGCTCGGGACTAGTTAACACCGGGGAGCTGTTTTTT.